The clone carrying this T cell receptor (beta chain) was found many times. This specimen comes from a study of spatial heterogeneity in lung cancer. Study details: On average, each unique TCR and UMI combination appeared more than ten times in raw reads.

TCRdb reprocessed the 5' RACE reads via MiXCR and lists one record per CDR3 protein. Of about 48,000 distinct CDR3 sequences detected, around 5.2% appear once; the ten largest clones hold roughly 10%. As for time point: sample taken at primary tumor resection. Whole RNA, isolated from tumor, nontumor lung or frozen PBMC, was sequenced without prior sorting. Samples came from roughly 75 TRACERx patients with untreated early-stage lung cancer. Germline trimming cut 4 bases from V and 11 bases from J; bases unmatched to any gene: 2. The germline V gene has CDR1 SQVTM and CDR2 ANQGSEA. The CDR3 spans 10 residues.

Sequencing was performed on PBMCs, taken at surgery. The chain is built from TRBV29-1 and TRBJ2-3, with 8 bases lining up with TRBD2. The source of this sequence is a male donor with early-stage non-small cell lung cancer. Written as DNA, the CDR3 is TGCAGCGTTGGGGCGGGAGGGCAGTATTTT. Its translation: CSVGAGGQYF.